One and the same sample provided the 32 T cell receptor beta chains below, sequenced in a study of tumor and adjacent non-tumor tissue in lung cancer. No cell sorting was done before RNA was extracted from the tissue. Three rounds of nested PCR, following a modified ARM-PCR protocol, produced the TCRbeta library. TCRdb re-called the multiplex PCR reads with MiXCR, one entry per CDR3 protein. The table lists over 85,000 distinct CDR3 sequences, roughly 84% of them singletons, with approximately 22% in the top ten. Sequencing was carried out using lung tumor tissue. All receptors come from a man between 65 and 79 years old with non-small cell lung cancer.

The V gene is TRBV4-3, the J gene TRBJ2-7; a weak D match, TRBD1 (6 bases). Trimming took 4 bases from V and 6 from J, leaving 19 bases between them. Germline CDR1 is LGHNA and CDR2 is YSLEER. CDR3 size: 15 residues. This chain's CDR3 is CASSRPTGTLPEQYV. The CDR3 DNA is TGCGCCAGCAGCCGCCCGACGGGGACACTTCCCGAGCAGTACGTC.

Concerning this clonotype: This may be a read error: a much more frequent sequence differs by one nucleotide. The chain joins TRBV5-1 to TRBJ2-1; 8 bases line up with TRBD2. The CDR3 loop spans 16 amino acids. Germline values: CDR1 SGHRS, CDR2 YFSETQ. CDR3: CASSVRPGTSGDEQLF. In DNA form, the CDR3 reads TGCGCCAGCAGCGTAAGACCCGGGACTAGTGGTGATGAGCAGTTATTC.

The J gene is TRBJ2-5, the V gene TRBV29-1; D unresolved. Between the trimmed V and J ends, which lost 3 bases and 4 bases, there was a span of 9 bases. This CDR3 region has 12 residues. CDR1 and CDR2 (germline): SQVTM, ANQGSEA. CDR3 residues: CSVEERAETQYF. Written as DNA, the CDR3 is TGCAGCGTTGAGGAACGGGCAGAGACCCAGTACTTC.

The chain's CDR3 is CASSQRRGAGSDTQYF. The CDR3 nucleotides are TGTGCCAGCAGCCAAAGGCGGGGGGCCGGGTCAGATACGCAGTATTTT. The chain links TRBV11-3 to TRBJ2-3; 8 bases line up with TRBD2. The V gene end was trimmed by 5 bases and the J gene end by 4 bases; junction bases not matched to a gene: 11. The germline V gene encodes CDR1 SGHNT and CDR2 YENEEA. The CDR3 is made up of 16 amino acids.

This clonotype has just one count. The chain has TRBV6-5 and TRBJ2-2, with D unclear. From germline, CDR1 is MNHEY and CDR2 SVGAGI. This CDR3 spans 13 amino acids. V was trimmed by 8 bases and J by 9 bases, leaving 16 bases between them. The CDR3 loop is CASGRGRAWELFF. CDR3 nucleotides: TGTGCCAGCGGCCGTGGCCGGGCCTGGGAGCTGTTTTTT.

This clonotype came up once. The CDR3 end shows no conserved phenylalanine or tryptophan, and so a read error is likely. This chain joins TRBV10-2 and TRBJ1-1; TRBD1 matches at 10 bases. This CDR3 is built from 12 residues. Per germline, CDR1 WSHSY and CDR2 SAAADI. CDR3 coding DNA: TGTGCCAGTAGGGACAGGGGCGCTGAAGCTTTCTAT. It translates to CASRDRGAEAFY.

With respect to this clonotype: One end of the junction varies from germline; a read error may be responsible. The V and J genes are TRBV6-1 and TRBJ2-7, with D perhaps matching TRBD2 (6 bases). CDR3 length: 14 amino acids. Germline values: CDR1 MNHNS, CDR2 SASEGT. CDR3 sequence: CDSSTTRGSYEQYF. Here the CDR3 DNA reads TGTGACAGCAGTACGACTAGAGGCTCCTACGAGCAGTACTTC.

Concerning this clonotype itself: A junction boundary mismatches the germline segment, possibly from a read error. This chain connects TRBV12-3 or TRBV12-4 to TRBJ1-1; D is unclear. This CDR3 spans 10 amino acids. As DNA, the CDR3 is TGTGCCAGTAGAGGGAGTGAATCTTTCTTT. As protein: CASRGSESFF.

About this clonotype: This sequence may be a read error, since a much larger clone differs from it by one base. The rearrangement joins TRBV7-9 to TRBJ2-5; D tentatively reads TRBD1 or TRBD2 (5 bases each). The CDR3 contains 11 residues. Germline CDR1 reads SEHNR; CDR2 reads FQNEAQ (reference sequence). CDR3 bases: TGTGTCAGCAGCACGGGGCTATTGGGGTACTTC. Translated: CVSSTGLLGYF.

Of note for this clonotype: In this CDR3 the conserved last residue, phenylalanine or tryptophan, is missing, so a read error is likely. The DNA is omitted, as the CDR3 cannot be located on it reliably, and the CDR3 follows TCRdb's listing. This chain's CDR3 is CSVRDRGRDTEALL. The chain links TRBV29-1 to TRBJ1-1; the table gives TRBD1 as D, unverified against the DNA. Per germline, CDR1 SQVTM and CDR2 ANQGSEA. The CDR3 is 14 amino acids in total, end residues counted.

The chain is built from TRBV28 and TRBJ2-1, with unresolved D. Germline values: CDR1 MDHEN, CDR2 SYDVKM. This CDR3 has 15 residues. With 8 bases removed from V and 5 bases from J, the gap between germline ends came to 19 bases. The CDR3 region has the DNA TGTGCCAGCGGTCTCACGACAAGTTGGAACAATGAGCAGTTCTTC. Encoded protein: CASGLTTSWNNEQFF.

This chain joins TRBV28 and TRBJ2-3; 10 bases are shared with TRBD1. The V segment lost 4 bases and the J segment 15 bases; nucleotides outside the gene matches: 19. CDR1 is MDHEN and CDR2 is SYDVKM in the germline V gene. The CDR3 extends over 16 amino acids. DNA of the CDR3: TGTGCCAGCAGTTCGTGGGACAGGGGTAACACAGATAAGCATTATTTT. Amino acid sequence: CASSSWDRGNTDKHYF.

A remark on this clonotype: The CDR3 ends on some other residue instead of the conserved phenylalanine or tryptophan, so this is likely a read error. V usage is TRBV18 and J usage is TRBJ2-5; D is ambiguous. The CDR3 sequence is 12 residues long. CDR1 is KGHSH, CDR2 LQKENI, per germline. The CDR3 is CTSSPFQEIQYL. The DNA for the CDR3 is TGTACCAGCTCACCCTTCCAAGAGATCCAGTACTTA.

Worth noting for this clonotype: The junction departs from germline at one end; a sequencing error may be responsible. The chain is built from TRBV12-3 or TRBV12-4 and TRBJ2-1; D possibly corresponds to TRBD2 (6 bases). This CDR3 contains 17 residues. The CDR3 here is CVSSSGGAGSLHNEQFF. The CDR3 nucleotides are TGTGTCAGCAGTTCCGGGGGTGCTGGGAGCCTCCACAATGAACAGTTCTTC.

A few counts support this clonotype. Germline is not matched at one junction end, which may reflect a read error. The chain links TRBV6-5 to TRBJ2-7, with TRBD1 matching over 8 bases. There are 16 residues in the CDR3. Germline values: CDR1 MNHEY, CDR2 SVGAGI. The CDR3 loop is CASRHIGGQVAYEQYF. The CDR3, as DNA: TGTGCCAGCAGACACATTGGGGGACAGGTAGCCTATGAGCAGTACTTC.

This clonotype came up many times. The chain carries TRBV10-3 and TRBJ2-5; 9 bases line up with TRBD2. This CDR3 region has 12 residues. After removal of 11 bases from V and 5 bases from J, the junction contained 6 bases not matched to a gene. CDR1 ENHRY and CDR2 SYGVKD come from the germline V gene. CDR3 in DNA: TGTGCCCATAGCGGGAGCGGGGAGACCCAGTACTTC. Its protein is CAHSGSGETQYF.

Regarding this clonotype: A read error may account for a junction end that differs from germline. J is TRBJ2-7 and V is TRBV11-1; D remains ambiguous. Germline CDR1 reads SGHAT; CDR2 reads FQDESV (reference sequence). The CDR3 length is 15 residues. CDR3 residues: CTSCLEASASYEQYF. The CDR3 DNA is TGTACCAGCTGCTTAGAAGCTTCCGCCTCCTACGAGCAGTACTTC.

A single count supports this clonotype. A much bigger clone sits one base away, suggesting this may be a read error. The chain joins TRBV5-1 to TRBJ2-7; no definite D call. CDR3 length: 14 residues. Looked up from germline, CDR1 is SGHRS and CDR2 is YFSETQ. The CDR3 reads CASNLVTSNYEQYF. The CDR3, as DNA: TGCGCCAGCAACTTGGTGACAAGTAACTACGAGCAGTACTTC.

With respect to this clonotype: A read error may produce the germline difference seen at one junction end. V and J are TRBV14 and TRBJ2-5; the match to TRBD2 covers 8 bases. This CDR3 is 11 amino acids long. Per germline, CDR1 SGHDN and CDR2 FVKESK. CDR3 nucleotide sequence: TGTGCCAGCAGGCAAGCGGGGGCCCAATATTTC. Its protein product is CASRQAGAQYF. The full variable domain, completed using reference TRBV14 and TRBJ2-5, is EAGVTQFPSHSVIEKGQTVTLRCDPISGHDNLYWYRRVMGKEIKFLLHFVKESKQDESGMPNNRFLAERTGGTYSTLKVQPAELEDSGVYFCASRQAGAQYFGPGTRLLVL.

The chain is built from TRBV29-1 and TRBJ2-2; no clear D gene. The germline CDR1 and CDR2 sequences are SQVTM and ANQGSEA. Trimming took 8 bases from V and 6 from J, leaving 10 bases between them. The CDR3 has 11 amino acids. The DNA of the CDR3 is TGCAGCCGACACGACGCCGGGGAGCTGTTTTTT. Protein: CSRHDAGELFF.

The rearrangement uses TRBV29-1 and TRBJ1-5; D call uncertain. The V gene lost 6 bases and the J gene lost 5 bases, with 29 bases spanning the gap. CDR1 and CDR2 (germline): SQVTM, ANQGSEA. CDR3 length: 18 residues. The CDR3 reads CSVEVQPNSALFDQPQHF. The CDR3 DNA sequence: TGCAGCGTGGAGGTACAGCCTAACAGTGCCCTCTTCGATCAGCCCCAGCATTTT. The full variable domain, rest sourced from reference TRBV29-1 and TRBJ1-5, is SAVISQKPSRDICQRGTSLTIQCQVDSQVTMMFWYRQQPGQSLTLIATANQGSEATYESGFVIDKFPISRPNLTFSTLTVSNMSPEDSSIYLCSVEVQPNSALFDQPQHFGDGTRLSIL.

With regard to this clonotype: At one of its ends the junction is not consistent with the germline gene, which may arise from a read error. The chain joins TRBV5-4 to TRBJ2-7; possibly TRBD2 for D (6 bases). The germline CDR1 and CDR2 sequences are SGHNT and YYREEE (reference sequence). The CDR3 is 14 residues long. The CDR3 DNA is TGTGCCAGCAGCGCGCTCGGCAAGGACTACAAGCAGTACTTC. Protein product: CASSALGKDYKQYF.

The J gene is TRBJ1-5, the V gene TRBV6-6, with 7 bases matching TRBD1. Germline CDR1 reads MNHNY; CDR2 reads SVGAGI (reference sequence). This CDR3 is built from 18 residues. With V trimmed by 1 base and J by 13 bases, 22 bases remained unmatched. Written as DNA, the CDR3 is TGTGCCAGCAGTTACTTCGGGTTGGGACAGAATAGCAATCATCCACAGCATTTT. This translates into CASSYFGLGQNSNHPQHF.

The chain carries TRBV7-8 and TRBJ2-3; D remains ambiguous. The CDR3 is 16 amino acids. V lost 2 bases, J lost 3 bases, and 15 bases lay in between. Per germline, CDR1 SGHVS and CDR2 FQNEAQ. The CDR3 coding sequence is TGTGCCAGCAGCTTAACGGCGGCCCCCGCGACAGATACGCAGTATTTT. Its protein is CASSLTAAPATDTQYF.

This clonotype was counted a single time. One end of the junction is discordant with germline, which a read error may explain. The J gene is TRBJ2-2, the V gene TRBV11-3, with TRBD1 identical over 8 bases. CDR1 is SGHNT, CDR2 YENEEA, per germline. The CDR3 length is 15 residues. CDR3 in amino acids: CASIGQGRNTGKLFF. The CDR3 DNA follows: TGTGCCAGCATAGGACAGGGAAGGAACACCGGGAAGCTGTTTTTT.

This clonotype was counted a single time. The chain links TRBV4-2 to TRBJ1-1, with 9 bases that match TRBD1. This CDR3 is 13 amino acids long. The germline V gene encodes CDR1 LGHNA and CDR2 YNFKEQ. The CDR3 DNA reads TGTACCGGCAGCCAATCAGGGACAGGGGAAGCTTTCTTT. This encodes CTGSQSGTGEAFF.

To note about this clonotype: The junction does not match germline at one end; this may be a read error. The chain employs TRBV4-3 and TRBJ2-7; maybe TRBD1 (5 bases). The CDR3 runs 13 residues. Germline-derived CDR1 and CDR2 are LGHNA and YSLEER. For the CDR3, the DNA is TGCGCCAACAGCCAATTTCAGGGATTAGAGCAATACTTC. Protein product: CANSQFQGLEQYF.

Regarding this clonotype: One junction end does not reproduce the germline sequence, and a read error may be involved. The gene calls are TRBV6-5 and TRBJ2-2; 9 bases are shared with TRBD2. The CDR3 contains 18 residues. Germline assignment: CDR1 MNHEY and CDR2 SVGAGI. In DNA form, the CDR3 reads TGTGCCAGCAGTTACTCCGGACAAGCGGGAGGATACACCGGGGAGATGTTTTTT. Translated, it gives CASSYSGQAGGYTGEMFF.

With regard to this clonotype: At one end, the junction sequence differs from germline, possibly due to a read error. The chain couples TRBV10-3 to TRBJ1-5; maybe TRBD1 (6 bases). Germline V gene lookup returns CDR1 ENHRY and CDR2 SYGVKD. CDR3 length: 14 amino acids. The CDR3 sequence: CATSEQGGNQLQHF. The DNA of the CDR3 is TGTGCCACCAGTGAACAGGGCGGCAATCAGCTCCAGCATTTT.

This clonotype was seen ten or more times. The gene calls are TRBV6-2 or TRBV6-3 and TRBJ2-3; 11 nucleotides align to TRBD2. The CDR3 runs to 15 residues. Germline trimming cut 6 bases from V and 4 bases from J; bases unmatched to any gene: 6. Germline V gene lookup returns CDR1 MNHEY and CDR2 SVGEGT. CDR3 in amino acids: CASSNSGRVSDTQYF. DNA of the CDR3: TGTGCCAGCAGCAATAGCGGGAGGGTTTCAGATACGCAGTATTTT.

About this clonotype itself: Sequence at one end of the junction differs from germline and may be a read error. The chain is built from TRBV12-3 or TRBV12-4 and TRBJ2-5; 7 bases are shared with TRBD1. This CDR3 has 14 residues. The CDR3, as DNA: TGTGTTAGCAGTTTTAGGGACAGACATGAGACACAGTACTTC. It encodes CVSSFRDRHETQYF.

With respect to this clonotype: The junction and the germline gene differ at one end; a read error may be behind it. The V call is TRBV28, the J call TRBJ2-5; 8 nucleotides agree with TRBD2. The germline CDR1 and CDR2 sequences are MDHEN and SYDVKM. CDR3 length: 13 amino acids. In DNA form, the CDR3 reads TGTGCCAGCAGTTTCTCCGGGAGGGAGATCCAGTACTTC. It yields the protein CASSFSGREIQYF.